The 23 T cell receptor beta chains reported below all come from one sample, sequenced in a study of OX40 agonist ivuxolimab in advanced cancers. Produced via immunoSEQ multiplex PCR; TCRdb's table is partial and in-frame only. The table lists 100,000 to 150,000 clones, 90% to 95% of them singletons. The sequenced sample was CD4+ or CD8+ T cells sorted from blood, obtained in a trial of the OX40 agonist ivuxolimab. The origin of the receptors is an adult with an advanced solid tumor such as melanoma, head and neck, liver or kidney cancer.

This sequence joins TRBV11-1 and TRBJ2-5; TRBD1 matches 7 bases. V shed 5 bases, J shed 1 base, and the junction held 4 bases outside the gene matches. Per the germline V gene, CDR1 is SGHAT and CDR2 is FQDESV (reference sequence). The length of the CDR3 is 14 residues. Here the CDR3 DNA reads TGTGCCAGCAGCCGCCGGGACAGCCAAGAGACCCAGTACTTC. The encoded protein is CASSRRDSQETQYF.

The chain combines TRBV6-1 with TRBJ1-5; D is unresolved. V was cut by 0 bases and J by 4 bases, with 10 bases left in between. Germline assignment: CDR1 MNHNS and CDR2 SASEGT. The CDR3 is 15 residues long. The CDR3 coding sequence is TGTGCCAGCAGTGAAGCGGCAAATTCTAATCAGCCCCAGCATTTT. Translated, it gives CASSEAANSNQPQHF.

The chain recombines TRBV28 with TRBJ2-1, with TRBD2 matching 11 bases. The CDR3 covers 14 residues. V lost 3 bases to trimming and J lost 15 bases; unmatched junction nucleotides: 10. Per germline, CDR1 MDHEN and CDR2 SYDVKM. The CDR3 nucleotides read TGTGCCAGCAGTTTCCGGAACCTAGCGGGAGGTCTGTTCTTC. Its translation: CASSFRNLAGGLFF.

This chain joins TRBV6-5 and TRBJ2-2, with D maybe TRBD1 (8 bases). V was trimmed by 10 bases and J by 5 bases, leaving 14 bases between them. Germline V gene data show CDR1 as MNHEY and CDR2 as SVGAGI. The CDR3 sequence is 13 residues long. Written as DNA, the CDR3 is TGTGCCACTGGACAGGGAGGGACCGGGGAGCTGTTTTTT. Translation gives CATGQGGTGELFF.

The chain recombines TRBV12-5 with TRBJ1-6, with TRBD1 matching over 8 bases. Germline CDR1 reads LGHNT; CDR2 reads FRNRAP. Unmatched junction bases numbered 11, after V lost 2 bases and J lost 8 bases. The CDR3 is made up of 17 amino acids. CDR3 nucleotides: TGTGCTAGTGGTTTGACCCTATCGGACAGGGAAGATTCACCCCTCCACTTT. It codes for CASGLTLSDREDSPLHF.

The chain employs TRBV7-3 and TRBJ1-1; 8 bases line up with TRBD1. There are 15 residues in the CDR3. Germline CDR1 reads SGHTA; CDR2 reads FQGTGA. J gave up 5 bases and V 2 bases, and 7 bases lay outside the gene matches. The CDR3 nucleotides read TGTGCCAGCAGCTTAGGTGGCAGGGGGCAAACTGAAGCTTTCTTT. It codes for CASSLGGRGQTEAFF.

This chain connects TRBV5-1 to TRBJ2-5; no clear D gene. The V gene's germline CDR1 is SGHRS and CDR2 YFSETQ. The V end lost 0 bases, the J end lost 2 bases, and 14 bases lay between the germline ends. The CDR3 totals 16 residues. As DNA, the CDR3 is TGCGCCAGCAGCTTGGTTGGGTTGGGCGCACAAGAGACCCAGTACTTC. Translating gives CASSLVGLGAQETQYF.

The chain combines TRBV15 with TRBJ1-4; D may be TRBD1 (5 bases). V dropped 1 base and J dropped 7 bases, with 13 bases sitting between them. Per germline, CDR1 LNHNV and CDR2 YYDKDF (reference sequence). The CDR3 runs 15 residues. The CDR3 here is CATSRAGGLGEKLFF. In nucleotides, the CDR3 is TGTGCCACCAGCAGAGCTGGGGGTTTAGGTGAAAAACTGTTTTTT. Combining the CDR3 with reference TRBV15 and TRBJ1-4 gives the whole variable domain DAMVIQNPRYQVTQFGKPVTLSCSQTLNHNVMYWYQQKSSQAPKLLFHYYDKDFNNEADTPDNFQSRRPNTSFCFLDIRSPGLGDTAMYLCATSRAGGLGEKLFFGSGTQLSVL.

This chain links TRBV6-1 with TRBJ2-7; D possibly uses TRBD1 or TRBD2 (6 bases each). Per the germline V gene, CDR1 is MNHNS and CDR2 is SASEGT. The CDR3 has 14 residues. The V end was cut by 9 bases, the J end by 3 bases, with 18 bases between. The CDR3 is CASTLGGSNYEQYF. The DNA of the CDR3 is TGTGCCAGTACCCTCGGGGGCTCCAACTACGAGCAGTACTTC.

This chain connects TRBV28 to TRBJ1-2; perhaps TRBD1 as D (6 bases). V was shortened by 1 base and J by 7 bases, with 10 bases between the two germline ends. Germline V gene lookup returns CDR1 MDHEN and CDR2 SYDVKM. The CDR3 contains 13 residues. The CDR3 region has the DNA TGTGCCAGCAGTTTATACAGGGAGGGTGGCTACACCTTC. Its translation is CASSLYREGGYTF.

This chain connects TRBV25-1 to TRBJ2-5; 7 positions match TRBD1. CDR3 length: 13 amino acids. The V gene end was trimmed by 8 bases and the J gene end by 4 bases; junction bases not matched to a gene: 7. The germline V gene has CDR1 MGHDK and CDR2 SYGVNS. The CDR3 DNA sequence: TGTGCCAGCTCCGGACAGGCCCCAGAGACCCAGTACTTC. Its translation: CASSGQAPETQYF.

The chain combines TRBV5-1 with TRBJ2-3; no definite D call. Germline V gene sequence: CDR1 SGHRS, CDR2 YFSETQ. The CDR3 has 13 residues. V lost 4 bases, J lost 3 bases, and 9 bases lay in between. CDR3 loop: CASSTYWTDTQYF. In DNA form, the CDR3 reads TGCGCCAGCAGCACCTACTGGACAGATACGCAGTATTTT.

The chain links TRBV28 to TRBJ2-5; D not resolved. The CDR3 is made up of 10 amino acids. V was trimmed by 4 bases and J by 7 bases, leaving 4 bases between them. Per germline, CDR1 MDHEN and CDR2 SYDVKM. The CDR3: CASSSRTQYF. The CDR3 bases are TGTGCCAGCAGTTCCAGGACCCAGTACTTC. Full variable domain (rest looked up from reference TRBV28 and TRBJ2-5): DVKVTQSSRYLVKRTGEKVFLECVQDMDHENMFWYRQDPGLGLRLIYFSYDVKMKEKGDIPEGYSVSREKKERFSLILESASTNQTSMYLCASSSRTQYFGPGTRLLVL.

DNA of the CDR3: TGTGCCAGCAGCCCTTGGACAGGGGGTCGTTCCGGGGAGCTGTTTTTT. Amino acid sequence: CASSPWTGGRSGELFF. The V and J genes are TRBV28 and TRBJ2-2; 10 bases fit TRBD1. J lost 6 bases, V lost 6 bases, and 10 bases had no gene match. Germline CDR1 MDHEN, CDR2 SYDVKM. This CDR3 is built from 16 residues.

The J gene is TRBJ2-2, the V gene TRBV11-1; the match to TRBD1 covers 9 bases. Germline values: CDR1 SGHAT, CDR2 FQDESV (reference sequence). This CDR3 has 14 amino acids. V shed 5 bases, J shed 6 bases, and the junction held 4 bases outside the gene matches. The CDR3 DNA sequence: TGTGCCAGCAGCCGGGACAGGGCGGCCGGGGAGCTGTTTTTT. This encodes CASSRDRAAGELFF.

The V gene is TRBV30, the J gene TRBJ2-2; possibly TRBD2 for D (6 bases). Trimming stripped 3 bases from V and 7 bases from J, with 24 bases between. CDR1 GTSNPN and CDR2 SVGIG come from the germline V gene (reference sequence). The CDR3 covers 17 residues. The CDR3 region is CAWSPLSGSPWIGELFF. The CDR3 coding sequence is TGTGCCTGGAGCCCCCTATCCGGGAGTCCCTGGATCGGGGAGCTGTTTTTT. The entire variable domain, with the rest obtained from reference TRBV30 and TRBJ2-2, is as follows: SQTIHQWPATLVQPVGSPLSLECTVEGTSNPNLYWYRQAAGRGLQLLFYSVGIGQISSEVPQNLSASRPQDRQFILSSKKLLLSDSGFYLCAWSPLSGSPWIGELFFGEGSRLTVL.

This clone was detected only once. The chain is built from TRBV18 and TRBJ2-1; 12 bases are shared with TRBD2. The CDR3 runs to 16 residues. CDR1 KGHSH and CDR2 LQKENI come from the germline V gene. J was trimmed by 9 bases and V by 0 bases; bases with no gene match: 6. CDR3 in amino acids: CASSPPLAGGFSEQFF. Written as DNA, the CDR3 is TGTGCCAGCTCACCACCGCTAGCGGGGGGGTTTAGTGAGCAGTTCTTC.

The V gene is TRBV6-6, the J gene TRBJ2-7, with a weak D call TRBD1 (5 bases). Per germline, CDR1 MNHNY and CDR2 SVGAGI (reference sequence). The CDR3 extends over 15 amino acids. Deletions cut 0 bases from V and 2 bases from J, with 11 bases between. The CDR3 loop is CASSYSQGETYEQYF. The CDR3 coding sequence is TGTGCCAGCAGTTACTCGCAAGGGGAAACCTACGAGCAGTACTTC.

The chain links TRBV7-2 to TRBJ2-7; D might be TRBD1 or TRBD2, each matching 5 bases. CDR3 length: 12 residues. The V and J ends lost 1 base and 12 bases respectively, with 13 bases between them. Germline V gene data show CDR1 as SGHTA and CDR2 as FQGNSA. The CDR3 here is CASSLEVGVWYF. The CDR3 coding sequence is TGTGCCAGCAGCTTAGAGGTGGGGGTTTGGTACTTC.

V usage is TRBV6-6 and J usage is TRBJ1-1; maybe TRBD1 (5 bases). Per germline, CDR1 MNHNY and CDR2 SVGAGI (reference sequence). Trimming left V 6 bases short and J 0 bases short, with 14 bases between. The CDR3 consists of 15 residues. The CDR3 nucleotides read TGTGCCAGCAGCCCGACAGCCAAAGTGAACACTGAAGCTTTCTTT. Translation gives CASSPTAKVNTEAFF.

The V gene is TRBV28, the J gene TRBJ1-2; D might be TRBD1 (5 bases). Germline V gives CDR1 MDHEN, CDR2 SYDVKM. The CDR3 is 15 amino acids. The ends were cut back, 2 bases at V and 0 bases at J, with 10 bases in the middle. CDR3 coding DNA: TGTGCCAGCAGTTTAATGGGCAGGGCTAACTATGGCTACACCTTC. Its translation is CASSLMGRANYGYTF.

V usage is TRBV7-9 and J usage is TRBJ2-3; 9 bases map to TRBD1. The CDR3 loop spans 16 amino acids. The germline V gene has CDR1 SEHNR and CDR2 FQNEAQ (reference sequence). The J segment lost 5 bases and the V segment lost 1 base, leaving 7 bases of the junction unmatched. CDR3 nucleotide sequence: TGTGCCAGCAGCTTAGACGGGACAGGGAATCGAGATACGCAGTATTTT. Its protein is CASSLDGTGNRDTQYF.

The chain couples TRBV5-1 to TRBJ2-2, with D possibly being TRBD1 (6 bases). The germline V and J ends were trimmed by 4 bases and 6 bases, with 19 bases remaining between them. The germline gives CDR1 SGHRS, CDR2 YFSETQ. This CDR3 has 16 amino acids. CDR3 region: CASSSNRDLLSGELFF. The CDR3 nucleotides are TGCGCCAGCAGCAGTAACAGGGACCTCCTTTCCGGGGAGCTGTTTTTT.